This TCR beta chain is from a study of memory CD8 T cells in hepatitis C reinfection. There are a few counts of this clone. Time point in this sample: peak reinfection, 3 to 8 weeks after reinfection detection. The sorted cells went straight to TCR sequencing with no prior in vitro expansion. Germline V gene lookup returns CDR1 MGHRA and CDR2 YSYEKL. Trimming left V 0 bases short and J 5 bases short, with 13 bases between. This CDR3 spans 15 amino acids. Assay: immunoSEQ multiplex PCR; the TCRdb copy retains only in-frame clones and omits some. Of some 40,000 clones in the sample, roughly 90% were seen once.

The source material was naive CD8+ T cells sorted from blood. The chain combines TRBV4-1 with TRBJ1-1; D not certain. The sequence came from a man younger than 35 with hepatitis C virus infection. The CDR3 nucleotides are TGCGCCAGCAGCCAAGAAAGGTCCCGGGAGACTGAAGCTTTCTTT. Translation: CASSQERSRETEAFF.